Reported below is one T cell receptor (beta chain). Its antigen is currently unknown. Through a sample-barcoded 5' primer and a J-beta primer mix, a second PCR was run for roughly 7 to 12 cycles. MiXCR was run by TCRdb on the 5' RACE reads, yielding one entry per CDR3 protein. This sample has about 680,000 distinct CDR3 sequences, with around 49% found just once. These data come from a study of blood T cells in healthy people across ages. Regarding the study as a whole: The fall in TCR beta diversity per million T cells was roughly linear with age.

With V trimmed by 0 bases and J by 4 bases, 8 bases remained unmatched. Germline V gene lookup returns CDR1 LGHNA and CDR2 YNFKEQ. The length of the CDR3 is 17 residues. The receptor's source is a woman in her fifties or sixties in good health. The chain carries TRBV4-2 and TRBJ2-1, with 8 bases matching TRBD1. Sequencing input: blood. Here the CDR3 DNA reads TGTGCCAGCAGCCAAGAAAAGGCTTGGACAGGGTACAATGAGCAGTTCTTC. Translated, it gives CASSQEKAWTGYNEQFF.